The 25 T cell receptor beta chains reported below all come from one sample, sequenced in a study of T cells in Graves' hyperthyroidism and ophthalmopathy. Amplified TCR beta CDR3 regions derived from RNA transcripts. HTBI primers drove first-round RT-PCR of the TCR CDR3. MiXCR, run by TCRdb on the multiplex PCR reads, gives a single entry per CDR3 protein. The repertoire holds 650,000 to 800,000 distinct CDR3 sequences, about 45% seen once, with approximately 6.8% in the top ten. Sequencing input: peripheral blood or thyroid tissue (not recorded which). The source of these receptors is an adult man with Graves' disease, either hyperthyroidism or ophthalmopathy (not recorded which).

The rearrangement uses TRBV20-1 and TRBJ1-4; perhaps TRBD1 as D (5 bases). This CDR3 contains 16 residues. V shed 0 bases and J shed 7 bases, with 18 bases lying between them. From germline, CDR1 is DFQATT and CDR2 SNEGSKA (reference sequence). The CDR3 region is CSARDARGVRTEKLFF. The CDR3 nucleotides are TGCAGTGCTAGAGATGCGAGGGGCGTTAGGACTGAAAAACTGTTTTTT.

This chain uses TRBV10-3 with TRBJ1-5; 9 nucleotides align to TRBD1. The CDR3 runs 17 residues. Germline CDR1 ENHRY, CDR2 SYGVKD. With 10 bases clipped from V and 1 base from J, the junction kept 14 bases outside the gene matches. The CDR3 here is CASRPMTGGGSNQPQHF. The CDR3, as DNA: TGTGCCAGCAGGCCGATGACAGGGGGAGGAAGCAATCAGCCCCAGCATTTT.

In its sample, this clonotype was seen many times. An end of the junction does not agree with germline; a read error may underlie this. The rearrangement links TRBV7-9 to TRBJ2-7; D is undetermined. This CDR3 comprises 12 residues. CDR1 is SEHNR and CDR2 is FQNEAQ in the germline V gene (reference sequence). The CDR3 region has the DNA TGCGCCAGCAGCTTGGGTAAGGCTGAGCAGTACTTC. Its protein product is CASSLGKAEQYF.

The V and J genes are TRBV5-1 and TRBJ2-7, with TRBD1 identical over 8 bases. The CDR3 contains 15 residues. Germline trimming cut 0 bases from V and 4 bases from J; bases unmatched to any gene: 6. The germline gives CDR1 SGHRS, CDR2 YFSETQ. The CDR3 nucleotides are TGCGCCAGCAGCTTGGATCAGGGGGCGCGGTACGAGCAGTACTTC. This gives the protein CASSLDQGARYEQYF. Filled out from reference TRBV5-1 and TRBJ2-7, the complete variable domain reads KAGVTQTPRYLIKTRGQQVTLSCSPISGHRSVSWYQQTPGQGLQFLFEYFSETQRNKGNFPGRFSGRQFSNSRSEMNVSTLELGDSALYLCASSLDQGARYEQYFGPGTRLTVT.

The chain recombines TRBV20-1 with TRBJ1-2, with D hard to call. Germline CDR1 reads DFQATT; CDR2 reads SNEGSKA (reference sequence). The CDR3 covers 12 residues. V was trimmed by 1 base and J by 2 bases, leaving 5 bases between them. In nucleotides, the CDR3 is TGCAGTGCTAGAGGGGAGAACTATGGCTACACCTTC. Translation: CSARGENYGYTF.

This clonotype was picked up many times. CDR3 nucleotide sequence: TGTGCCAGCAGCTTATCGGAGAGCTATGGCTACACCTTC. Its protein product is CASSLSESYGYTF. The V call is TRBV7-8, the J call TRBJ1-2; D gene unclear. Germline CDR1 reads SGHVS; CDR2 reads FQNEAQ. The CDR3 loop spans 13 amino acids. Trimming took off 2 bases at V and 4 bases at J, with 8 bases between the two ends.

A few counts support this clonotype. V is TRBV6-1 and J is TRBJ1-1, with TRBD1 identical over 10 bases. Germline V lookup: CDR1 MNHNS, CDR2 SASEGT. The CDR3 extends over 14 amino acids. The V segment lost 6 bases and the J segment 4 bases; nucleotides outside the gene matches: 5. CDR3 in DNA: TGTGCCAGCAGGGACAGGGGGTTTCGCACTGAAGCTTTCTTT. Its protein product is CASRDRGFRTEAFF.

The DNA for the CDR3 is TGTGCCAGCAGTGACAACAGGGGAGGGGAAGAGACCCAGTACTTC. It specifies CASSDNRGGEETQYF. The chain recombines TRBV6-6 with TRBJ2-5, with D perhaps TRBD1 or TRBD2 (7 bases each). V was clipped by 5 bases and J by 3 bases, with 16 bases between them. Germline assignment: CDR1 MNHNY and CDR2 SVGAGI (reference sequence). The CDR3 loop spans 15 amino acids.

A word on this clonotype: At one of its ends the junction is not consistent with the germline gene, which may arise from a read error. This chain connects TRBV10-3 to TRBJ1-1; possible D gene TRBD1, 6 bases. CDR1 and CDR2 (germline): ENHRY, SYGVKD. The CDR3 spans 14 residues. The CDR3 loop reads CASSEAPGVPEAFF. CDR3 DNA sequence: TGTGCCAGCAGTGAAGCTCCAGGGGTGCCTGAAGCTTTCTTT.

This chain connects TRBV20-1 to TRBJ1-2, with D maybe TRBD1 (5 bases). CDR1 and CDR2 (germline): DFQATT, SNEGSKA (reference sequence). CDR3 length equals 13 residues. Trimming cost V 1 base and J 7 bases, with 13 bases left between them. This chain's CDR3 is CSARGGGSVGYTF. CDR3 sequence (DNA): TGCAGTGCTAGAGGTGGGGGGTCGGTTGGCTACACCTTC.

This clonotype appeared a single time. The rearrangement uses TRBV20-1 and TRBJ2-2, with TRBD1 matching over 7 bases. V shed 1 base and J 1 base; nucleotides not matched to a gene: 0. This CDR3 comprises 14 residues. CDR1 is DFQATT, CDR2 SNEGSKA, per germline (reference sequence). The CDR3 spells CSARGTGNTGELFF. CDR3 bases: TGCAGTGCTAGAGGGACAGGGAACACCGGGGAGCTGTTTTTT.

In its sample, this clonotype was seen once. The chain carries TRBV20-1 and TRBJ1-1; TRBD1 matches at 10 bases. V shed 3 bases and J 0 bases; nucleotides not matched to a gene: 7. The CDR3 is 16 amino acids. In germline, CDR1 is DFQATT, CDR2 SNEGSKA (reference sequence). The CDR3 region has the DNA TGCAGTGCTAGGAGGACAGGGGGTAATATGAACACTGAAGCTTTCTTT. It encodes CSARRTGGNMNTEAFF.

The chain employs TRBV20-1 and TRBJ2-2; D might be TRBD1 (6 bases). The CDR3 runs 13 residues. V was trimmed by 4 bases and J by 4 bases, leaving 10 bases between them. Looked up from germline, CDR1 is DFQATT and CDR2 is SNEGSKA (reference sequence). CDR3 loop: CSAKARGTGELFF. In DNA form, the CDR3 reads TGCAGTGCTAAAGCCAGGGGCACCGGGGAGCTGTTTTTT.

The chain links TRBV19 to TRBJ2-5, with 7 bases fitting TRBD1. The CDR3 totals 14 residues. J gave up 10 bases and V 5 bases, and 13 bases lay outside the gene matches. Germline values: CDR1 LNHDA, CDR2 SQIVND (reference sequence). CDR3 protein: CASSPQGQLGHQYF. CDR3 coding DNA: TGTGCCAGTAGTCCACAGGGGCAGCTCGGCCACCAGTACTTC. Full variable domain (missing parts from reference TRBV19 and TRBJ2-5): DGGITQSPKYLFRKEGQNVTLSCEQNLNHDAMYWYRQDPGQGLRLIYYSQIVNDFQKGDIAEGYSVSREKKESFPLTVTSAQKNPTAFYLCASSPQGQLGHQYFGPGTRLLVL.

This clonotype turned up a few times. The chain carries TRBV20-1 and TRBJ2-7; D unclear. The CDR3 is 16 residues long. V lost 2 bases and J lost 3, with 20 bases in between. Germline CDR1 DFQATT, CDR2 SNEGSKA (reference sequence). The CDR3 reads CSARLWGLGNNYEQYF. The CDR3 coding sequence is TGCAGTGCTAGATTATGGGGTTTGGGAAACAACTACGAGCAGTACTTC.

The J gene is TRBJ2-5, the V gene TRBV20-1, with 13 bases matching TRBD2. CDR1 DFQATT and CDR2 SNEGSKA come from the germline V gene (reference sequence). This CDR3 region has 16 residues. V shed 5 bases and J 2 bases; nucleotides not matched to a gene: 8. CDR3 DNA: TGCAGTGCTCTTGGGACTAGCGGGAAATTACAAGAGACCCAGTACTTC. Its translation is CSALGTSGKLQETQYF.

This clonotype was observed many times. The chain carries TRBV24-1 and TRBJ1-5; D is unresolved. Deletions cut 10 bases from V and 0 bases from J, with 12 bases between. The germline V gene encodes CDR1 KGHDR and CDR2 SFDVKD. The CDR3 spans 14 residues. Here the CDR3 DNA reads TGTGCCACTTTCGGACCTTATAGCAATCAGCCCCAGCATTTT. This encodes CATFGPYSNQPQHF.

This clonotype was picked up many times. The chain is built from TRBV29-1 and TRBJ2-5; TRBD1 is a possible D gene (5 bases). Germline assignment: CDR1 SQVTM and CDR2 ANQGSEA. V was pared by 4 bases and J by 4 bases, with 13 bases between. The CDR3 covers 13 residues. Here the CDR3 reads CSVALRARETQYF. CDR3 coding DNA: TGCAGCGTTGCGCTCAGGGCGAGAGAGACCCAGTACTTC.

This rearrangement joins TRBV19 to TRBJ1-6; D ambiguous. This CDR3 contains 12 residues. Germline V gives CDR1 LNHDA, CDR2 SQIVND (reference sequence). V gave up 6 bases and J gave up 9 bases, with 9 bases separating them. CDR3 coding DNA: TGTGCCAGTAGCCGACAAACTTCACCCCTCCACTTT. Translating it yields CASSRQTSPLHF.

This clonotype was found many times. This sequence joins TRBV7-8 and TRBJ2-7; D is unclear. This CDR3 has 13 amino acids. Trimming pared 5 bases from V and 6 bases from J, leaving 14 bases between. Germline V gives CDR1 SGHVS, CDR2 FQNEAQ. This chain's CDR3 is CASSPYSLLEQYF. CDR3 in DNA: TGTGCCAGCAGCCCCTACTCACTTCTCGAGCAGTACTTC.

This clonotype has a count of ten or more. The chain is built from TRBV2 and TRBJ1-1; a possible D gene is TRBD1 (6 bases). V was shortened by 7 bases and J by 3 bases, with 15 bases between the two germline ends. CDR1 SNHLY and CDR2 FYNNEI come from the germline V gene. This CDR3 has 14 amino acids. CDR3 protein: CASNNIQGDTEAFF. In DNA form, the CDR3 reads TGTGCCAGCAACAATATACAGGGCGACACTGAAGCTTTCTTT.

The CDR3 region is CASRLTGGYEQYF. The CDR3 bases are TGTGCCAGCAGGTTGACAGGGGGCTACGAGCAGTACTTC. The chain uses TRBV7-8 and TRBJ2-7; 9 bases align to TRBD1. V dropped 6 bases and J dropped 3; count of bases not matched to a gene: 3. CDR3 size: 13 residues. Per germline, CDR1 SGHVS and CDR2 FQNEAQ. The entire variable domain, with the rest obtained from reference TRBV7-8 and TRBJ2-7, is as follows: GAGVSQSPRYKVAKRGQDVALRCDPISGHVSLFWYQQALGQGPEFLTYFQNEAQLDKSGLPSDRFFAERPEGSVSTLKIQRTQQEDSAVYLCASRLTGGYEQYFGPGTRLTVT.

This clonotype was counted only a few times. The chain is built from TRBV20-1 and TRBJ2-7, with TRBD1 identical over 7 bases. The CDR3 loop spans 14 amino acids. CDR1 and CDR2 from the germline V gene are DFQATT and SNEGSKA (reference sequence). Germline trimming cut 6 bases from V and 2 bases from J; bases unmatched to any gene: 10. CDR3 sequence: CSASNRGFAYEQYF. CDR3 sequence (DNA): TGCAGTGCATCCAACAGGGGATTCGCCTACGAGCAGTACTTC.

V is TRBV9 and J is TRBJ1-1; D gene unclear. Germline CDR1 SGDLS, CDR2 YYNGEE. Trimming took 7 bases from V and 0 from J, leaving 16 bases between them. The CDR3 covers 15 residues. The CDR3, as DNA: TGTGCCAGCGTGAAAGGGTTTTACATGAACACTGAAGCTTTCTTT. Protein: CASVKGFYMNTEAFF.

Comment on this clonotype: Germline is not matched at one junction end, which may reflect a read error. J is TRBJ2-7 and V is TRBV6-1; TRBD1 matches at 7 bases. The length of the CDR3 is 16 residues. The germline V gene encodes CDR1 MNHNS and CDR2 SASEGT. CDR3 nucleotides: TGTACCAGCAGTGTAGCTGGGACAGATATCGGATACGAGCAGTACTTC. This sequence encodes CTSSVAGTDIGYEQYF.